This T cell receptor beta chain was recorded in a study of PD-L1 blockade in urothelial cancer. TCRdb keeps only in-frame clones here, not all; method: immunoSEQ multiplex PCR. This sample has about 76,000 clones; roughly 90% occur once, and the top ten carry 0.7% to 0.9%. The time point here: peripheral blood 6 weeks after treatment start. Pretreatment and on-treatment samples were taken, numbering 1 to 8 per patient. With 8 bases clipped from V and 2 bases from J, the junction kept 15 bases outside the gene matches. Per the germline V gene, CDR1 is ENHRY and CDR2 is SYGVKD. The CDR3 totals 17 residues.

This receptor was taken from a woman older than 75 with urothelial cancer. The rearrangement uses TRBV10-3 and TRBJ2-3, with TRBD2 matching 8 bases. Here the sequenced sample was PBMCs, taken around atezolizumab (anti-PD-L1) treatment. Here the CDR3 reads CAIASRAAGANTDTQYF. The CDR3 nucleotides read TGTGCCATCGCCAGCCGGGCAGCGGGAGCGAACACAGATACGCAGTATTTT.